A selection of T cell receptor beta chains follows, all from one sample in a study of blood T cell repertoires in COVID-19. The protocol was immunoSEQ multiplex PCR, while the TCRdb copy is restricted to in-frame clones and leaves out a portion. The data show more than 90,000 clones, about 90% seen once. Sequences were obtained from peripheral blood. The receptors were sampled from a man aged 50-60 years with acute or convalescent COVID-19. The CDR3 runs from the conserved cysteine through the conserved F or W. Fields, in order: D gene, V gene, J gene, clone size, CDR3 DNA, CDR3 protein. D genes are given only for firm matches. Clone size appears in some rows only: once, few, many, or a class for an expanded clone.

TRBD2	TRBV4-1	TRBJ2-1	-	TGCGCCAGCAGCCAAGATGGCGGGGGGCCCAATGAGCAGTTCTTC	CASSQDGGGPNEQFF
-	TRBV2	TRBJ1-2	-	TGTGCCAGCAGTGAAGATATGGGGAGAGTTTCATATGGCTACACCTTC	CASSEDMGRVSYGYTF
-	TRBV7-7	TRBJ1-1	-	TGTGCCAGCAGCCCGGACAGTCACCCCAGCACTGAAGCTTTCTTT	CASSPDSHPSTEAFF
-	TRBV28	TRBJ1-2	once	TGTGCCAGCAGTTTAAGGCAGGGGCGTAATGGCTACACCTTC	CASSLRQGRNGYTF
TRBD2	TRBV9	TRBJ2-1	-	TGTGCCAGCAGCGTAGGACTAGCGGGCTCCCCCCGGGGGCGGGGGGGCCGTGGGAATGAGCAGTTCTTC	CASSVGLAGSPRGRGGRGNEQFF
TRBD1	TRBV28	TRBJ2-5	-	TGTGCCAGCAGTTCTTGGACAGGAGAGAATAAAGAGACCCAGTACTTC	CASSSWTGENKETQYF
-	TRBV5-1	TRBJ2-7	-	TGCGCCAGCAGTATGTCTTATCATTCTACCTACGAGCAGTACTTC	CASSMSYHSTYEQYF
-	TRBV10-3	TRBJ1-1	-	TGTGCCATCAGGTCGGCACAGACGAACACTGAAGCTTTCTTT	CAIRSAQTNTEAFF
-	TRBV7-6	TRBJ2-2	-	TGTGCCAGCAGCCTGTTGACAGCGAACACCGGGGAGCTGTTTTTT	CASSLLTANTGELFF
TRBD2	TRBV6-5	TRBJ2-1	-	TGTGCTGTAGGCGGGAGCCTATACAATGAGCAGTTCTTC	CAVGGSLYNEQFF
-	TRBV9	TRBJ2-5	-	TGTGCCAGCAGCGTTAGTTTAAGGGGCCAAGAGACCCAGTACTTC	CASSVSLRGQETQYF
TRBD1	TRBV14	TRBJ2-7	few	TGTGCCAGCAGCCCCGGAAGGGGGCTTCGGTACGAGCAGTACTTC	CASSPGRGLRYEQYF
TRBD2	TRBV11-3	TRBJ2-5	-	TGTGCCAGCAGCTTAGGGACTAGCGGGGTTGGGACCCAGTACTTC	CASSLGTSGVGTQYF
-	TRBV2	TRBJ1-5	-	TGTGCCAGCAGTGGGGCCAGGGGCAATCAGCCCCAGCATTTT	CASSGARGNQPQHF
TRBD1	TRBV10-2	TRBJ1-5	-	TGCGCCAGCACCCCGGGACAGGGCCTGAGCAATCAGCCCCAGCATTTT	CASTPGQGLSNQPQHF
-	TRBV7-9	TRBJ2-1	-	TGTGCCAGCAGCTTAGCGCTGGAGTTGTTCTTC	CASSLALELFF
-	TRBV13	TRBJ1-1	-	TGTGCCAGCACCTCCGGGGACACTGAAGCTTTCTTT	CASTSGDTEAFF
TRBD1	TRBV6-1	TRBJ1-5	-	TGTGCCAGCAGTGAGGCCTCTCTGACAGGGTATAGCAATCAGCCCCAGCATTTT	CASSEASLTGYSNQPQHF
-	TRBV12-2	TRBJ2-7	-	TGTGCAAGTCGCTTACCTACGTTGGACAGGGGGGACGAGCAGTACTTC	CASRLPTLDRGDEQYF
-	TRBV2	TRBJ1-3	once	TGTGCCAGCAATAAGGACGCAGCGGCTGGAAACACCATATATTTT	CASNKDAAAGNTIYF
TRBD2	TRBV9	TRBJ2-3	-	TGTGCCAGCAGCGAAAGAGCCGGGACTAGCGGGGGGGCGGCAGATACGCAGTATTTT	CASSERAGTSGGAADTQYF
-	TRBV6-5	TRBJ1-6	-	TGTGCCAGCACACCCCCCGGAGGAGGTTCACCCCTCCACTTT	CASTPPGGGSPLHF
-	TRBV7-2	TRBJ1-6	few	TGTGCCAGCAGCTTAGCGGGTGGTCATGCGGGCTCACCCCTCCACTTT	CASSLAGGHAGSPLHF
-	TRBV6-4	TRBJ1-5	-	TGTGCCAGCAGTGACTCGGTAGCCCAGCATTTT	CASSDSVAQHF
TRBD1	TRBV5-4	TRBJ1-1	few	TGTGCCAGCAGCTTATGGCTAGGGGGCAACACTGAAGCTTTCTTT	CASSLWLGGNTEAFF
-	TRBV27	TRBJ2-7	-	TGTGCCAGCAGCCCTCCGGGACACCTCTACGAGCAGTACTTC	CASSPPGHLYEQYF
TRBD1	TRBV4-2	TRBJ2-2	-	TGTGCCAGCAGCCAAGTTAGCGGGACAGGGGCAACCGGGGAGCTGTTTTTT	CASSQVSGTGATGELFF
TRBD1	TRBV28	TRBJ1-5	-	TGTGCCAGCACCTGGGACAGGGATGGTAATCAGCCCCAGCATTTT	CASTWDRDGNQPQHF
-	TRBV11-1	TRBJ1-3	-	TGTGCCAGCAGCTTAGTCGGAGGGACTGGAAACACCATATATTTT	CASSLVGGTGNTIYF
-	TRBV19	TRBJ2-7	-	TGTGCCAGTAGTAGGGGGGGCTGGTACGAGCAGTACTTC	CASSRGGWYEQYF
-	TRBV11-3	TRBJ2-7	-	TGTGCCAGCAGCTTTACCGGGAGCTCCTACGAGCAGTACTTC	CASSFTGSSYEQYF
TRBD2	TRBV5-1	TRBJ2-3	-	TGCGCCAGCAGCTGGGGACTAGCGAGCGGGGGGTCCACAGATACGCAGTATTTT	CASSWGLASGGSTDTQYF
-	TRBV21-1	TRBJ2-5	-	TGTGCCAGCCTCTCCCGGGGGGGATTACAAGAGACCCAGTACTTC	CASLSRGGLQETQYF
-	TRBV24-1	TRBJ2-3	-	TGTGCCACCAGTGATTCGGCCCGAGGGAAGAGAACAGATACGCAGTATTTT	CATSDSARGKRTDTQYF
TRBD1	TRBV6-5	TRBJ1-1	-	TGTGCCAGCAGGGGGACAGGGATCGCTGAAGCTTTCTTT	CASRGTGIAEAFF
TRBD2	TRBV5-4	TRBJ2-2	-	TGTGCCAGCAGCTTCGGGCGGGGGGGCCGGTGGAACACCGGGGAGCTGTTTTTT	CASSFGRGGRWNTGELFF
TRBD2	TRBV10-2	TRBJ2-3	-	TGCGCCAGCAGTGATGGGCGGGGGGGCCCTACAAGCACAGATACGCAGTATTTT	CASSDGRGGPTSTDTQYF
TRBD2	TRBV29-1	TRBJ2-1	-	TGCAGCGGTGCAGCGGGGGTACCCGGCGAGCAGTTCTTC	CSGAAGVPGEQFF
TRBD2	TRBV4-1	TRBJ2-1	-	TGCGCCAGCAGCCCCTCCGCTAGCGGGGACTACAATGAGCAGTTCTTC	CASSPSASGDYNEQFF
-	TRBV6-1	TRBJ1-2	once	TGTGCCAGCAGTGAAGCCCCAGAACCTGTCTATGGCTACACCTTC	CASSEAPEPVYGYTF
-	TRBV25-1	TRBJ2-1	-	TGTGCCAGCAGTGGGGGGAGGAATGAGCAGTTCTTC	CASSGGRNEQFF
TRBD2	TRBV5-6	TRBJ2-5	-	TGTGCCAGCAGCATCTTAGCGGGGGGGCGACGCCAAGAGACCCAGTACTTC	CASSILAGGRRQETQYF
TRBD1	TRBV5-6	TRBJ1-6	-	TGTGCCAGCAGCTTAGCCCGGGACAGGGTCTCACCCCTCCACTTT	CASSLARDRVSPLHF
-	TRBV4-2	TRBJ2-6	-	TGTGCCAGCAGCCACAAAGGGGACTCTGGGGCCAACGTCCTGACTTTC	CASSHKGDSGANVLTF
-	TRBV25-1	TRBJ1-2	once	TGTGCCAGCAGACGTAGTAACTATGGCTACACCTTC	CASRRSNYGYTF
-	TRBV2	TRBJ1-1	-	TGTGCCAGCAGTGCTTCGGTTTGGTCTGAAGCTTTCTTT	CASSASVWSEAFF
-	TRBV12-5	TRBJ1-5	-	TGTGCTAGTGCCCCAGGACAGTACAATCAGCCCCAGCATTTT	CASAPGQYNQPQHF
-	TRBV6-6	TRBJ2-5	-	TGTGCCAGCAGTTACTCGAAAGGGGCCCAAGAGACCCAGTACTTC	CASSYSKGAQETQYF
-	TRBV7-2	TRBJ1-4	-	TGTGCCAGCACATGGGGGGTGGCTAATGAAAAACTGTTTTTT	CASTWGVANEKLFF
-	TRBV7-2	TRBJ2-3	-	TGTGCCAGCAGCTTAGTGTGGCGCCGACTGAGCACAGATACGCAGTATTTT	CASSLVWRRLSTDTQYF
-	TRBV5-4	TRBJ1-2	-	TGTGCCAGCAGCCTGGTCGTGGGCGGCTACACCTTC	CASSLVVGGYTF